This TCR beta chain was documented in a study of T-cell reconstitution after alpha-beta-depleted transplantation in children. Unique molecular identifiers tagged the TCRbeta library. TCRdb processed the PCR reads anew with MiXCR; each CDR3 protein has one entry. This table holds some 500,000 distinct CDR3 sequences, over 25% found once. The TCR sequence derives from a human donor who donated a stem cell graft to a child with aplastic anemia. This sample comprised PBMCs from the stem cell graft donor, obtained from the stem cell graft.

The chain's CDR3 is CASSDAPGARNEQFF. In DNA, the CDR3 is TGTGCCAGCAGCGACGCCCCGGGGGCGCGGAATGAGCAGTTCTTC. The chain uses TRBV7-7 and TRBJ2-1; D might be TRBD1 or TRBD2, each matching 6 bases. Trimming took off 5 bases at V and 7 bases at J, with 18 bases between the two ends. Germline V CDR1 and CDR2: SSHAT, FNYEAQ (reference sequence). The CDR3 sequence is 15 residues long.